The 11 T cell receptor beta chains below come from one sample, sequenced in a study of T cells in Graves' hyperthyroidism and ophthalmopathy. RNA transcripts served as the template for amplifying TCR beta CDR3 regions. Using the HTBI primer set, a first-round RT-PCR was run on the TCR CDR3. TCRdb fed the multiplex PCR reads into MiXCR, producing one record per CDR3 protein. This sample yields hundreds of thousands of distinct CDR3 sequences, of which less than 30% are seen a single time; around 28% belongs to the top ten. Sequences were obtained from blood. The receptor set was obtained from a man aged 40-49 years with Graves' hyperthyroidism that later progressed to Graves' ophthalmopathy.

The sample holds many counts of this clonotype. V is TRBV4-2 and J is TRBJ2-3; TRBD1 is a possible D gene (5 bases). The CDR3 consists of 18 residues. Trimming cost V 1 base and J 2 bases, with 19 bases left between them. CDR1 is LGHNA, CDR2 YNFKEQ, per germline. CDR3 nucleotide sequence: TGTGCCAGCAGCCAAGTGGCTAACCGAAGGGGCACCACAGATACGCAGTATTTT. Amino acids: CASSQVANRRGTTDTQYF.

This clonotype has at least ten counts. J is TRBJ2-5 and V is TRBV20-1; possibly TRBD2 for D (6 bases). V was pared by 6 bases and J by 5 bases, with 19 bases between. CDR1 DFQATT and CDR2 SNEGSKA come from the germline V gene (reference sequence). This CDR3 is 14 amino acids long. The CDR3 DNA is TGCAGTGCCTCGGGACTCACCTCGGGCGAGACCCAGTACTTC. It yields the protein CSASGLTSGETQYF.

This clonotype showed up many times. V is TRBV7-3 and J is TRBJ2-2; possibly TRBD2 for D (6 bases). V was shortened by 5 bases and J by 4 bases, with 11 bases between the two germline ends. The CDR3 has 14 amino acids. Germline V gives CDR1 SGHTA, CDR2 FQGTGA. CDR3 sequence: CASSPSGPTGELFF. The CDR3 bases are TGTGCCAGCAGCCCCAGCGGGCCCACCGGGGAGCTGTTTTTT.

This clonotype was recorded many times. The genes are TRBV2 and TRBJ1-1; maybe TRBD1 (6 bases). There are 14 residues in the CDR3. The germline V gene has CDR1 SNHLY and CDR2 FYNNEI. V dropped 0 bases and J dropped 9 bases, with 14 bases sitting between them. In DNA, the CDR3 is TGTGCCAGCAGTGAAGCATCAGCCAGGGGTAAAGCTTTCTTT. It codes for CASSEASARGKAFF. Complete variable domain (other parts from reference TRBV2 and TRBJ1-1): EPEVTQTPSHQVTQMGQEVILRCVPISNHLYFYWYRQILGQKVEFLVSFYNNEISEKSEIFDDQFSVERPDGSNFTLKIRSTKLEDSAMYFCASSEASARGKAFFGQGTRLTVV.

The chain is built from TRBV5-1 and TRBJ2-7, with 10 bases fitting TRBD1. V shed 2 bases and J 6 bases; nucleotides not matched to a gene: 5. The V gene's germline CDR1 is SGHRS and CDR2 YFSETQ. This CDR3 has 14 residues. CDR3 sequence: CASSFWDRGSEQYF. DNA of the CDR3: TGCGCCAGCAGCTTCTGGGACAGGGGAAGCGAGCAGTACTTC.

This clonotype was counted many times. The chain has TRBV28 and TRBJ2-5, with D unresolved. Germline CDR1 MDHEN, CDR2 SYDVKM. This CDR3 has 12 amino acids. Trimming took off 1 base at V and 5 bases at J, with 5 bases between the two ends. In nucleotides, the CDR3 is TGTGCCAGCAGTTTATCTCGGGAGACCCAGTACTTC. Protein product: CASSLSRETQYF.

CDR3 sequence reads: CASRTGDQETQYF. In nucleotides, the CDR3 is TGTGCCAGCAGGACAGGCGATCAAGAGACCCAGTACTTC. This chain connects TRBV6-2 or TRBV6-3 to TRBJ2-5, with a weak D call TRBD1 (6 bases). This CDR3 is built from 13 residues. CDR1 MNHEY and CDR2 SVGEGT come from the germline V gene. The V end lost 6 bases, the J end lost 2 bases, and 10 bases lay between the germline ends.

Many counts were recorded for this clonotype. The CDR3 loop reads CASGSSRVQETQYF. DNA for the CDR3: TGTGCCAGCGGATCGAGCAGGGTACAAGAGACCCAGTACTTC. The J gene is TRBJ2-5, the V gene TRBV12-3 or TRBV12-4; TRBD1 is a possible D gene (5 bases). V lost 8 bases to trimming and J lost 2 bases, with 15 bases between them. This CDR3 is 14 amino acids long.

This rearrangement joins TRBV6-1 to TRBJ2-7; D is ambiguous. The V gene lost 6 bases and the J gene lost 4 bases, with 13 bases spanning the gap. This CDR3 spans 13 amino acids. The germline V gene has CDR1 MNHNS and CDR2 SASEGT. In DNA form, the CDR3 reads TGTGCCAGCAGGGATCAGGTGGGGTACGAGCAGTACTTC. Its translation is CASRDQVGYEQYF.

Many counts were recorded for this clonotype. The genes are TRBV4-1 and TRBJ1-2; D gene uncertain. Looked up from germline, CDR1 is MGHRA and CDR2 is YSYEKL. The CDR3 length is 16 residues. The germline V and J ends were trimmed by 1 base and 2 bases, with 14 bases remaining between them. CDR3 amino acids: CASSQGFLYGNYGYTF. In DNA, the CDR3 is TGCGCCAGCAGCCAAGGGTTCCTCTACGGAAACTATGGCTACACCTTC.

The chain joins TRBV19 to TRBJ1-5; D not certain. V was trimmed by 3 bases and J by 4 bases, leaving 16 bases between them. Germline-derived CDR1 and CDR2 are LNHDA and SQIVND (reference sequence). The CDR3 spans 16 residues. The CDR3 reads CASSINGGEQNQPQHF. The CDR3 DNA reads TGTGCCAGTAGTATCAATGGTGGCGAGCAAAATCAGCCCCAGCATTTT.